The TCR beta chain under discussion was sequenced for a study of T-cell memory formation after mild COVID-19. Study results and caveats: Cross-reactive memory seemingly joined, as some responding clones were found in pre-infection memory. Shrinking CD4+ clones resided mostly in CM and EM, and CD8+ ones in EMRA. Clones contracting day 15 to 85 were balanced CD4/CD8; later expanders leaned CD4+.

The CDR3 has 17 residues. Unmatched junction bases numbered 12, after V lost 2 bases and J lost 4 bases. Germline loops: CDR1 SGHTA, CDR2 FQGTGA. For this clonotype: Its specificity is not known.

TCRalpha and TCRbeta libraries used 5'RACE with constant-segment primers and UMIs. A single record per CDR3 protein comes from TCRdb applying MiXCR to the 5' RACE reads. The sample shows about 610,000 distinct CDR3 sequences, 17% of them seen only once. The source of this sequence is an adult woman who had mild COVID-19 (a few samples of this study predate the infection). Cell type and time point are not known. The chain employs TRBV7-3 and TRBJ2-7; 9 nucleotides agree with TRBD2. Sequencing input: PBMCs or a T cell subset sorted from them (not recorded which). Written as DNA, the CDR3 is TGTGCCAGCAGCTTACTTCCGTTGAGCGGGGGGACGTACGAGCAGTACTTC. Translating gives CASSLLPLSGGTYEQYF.